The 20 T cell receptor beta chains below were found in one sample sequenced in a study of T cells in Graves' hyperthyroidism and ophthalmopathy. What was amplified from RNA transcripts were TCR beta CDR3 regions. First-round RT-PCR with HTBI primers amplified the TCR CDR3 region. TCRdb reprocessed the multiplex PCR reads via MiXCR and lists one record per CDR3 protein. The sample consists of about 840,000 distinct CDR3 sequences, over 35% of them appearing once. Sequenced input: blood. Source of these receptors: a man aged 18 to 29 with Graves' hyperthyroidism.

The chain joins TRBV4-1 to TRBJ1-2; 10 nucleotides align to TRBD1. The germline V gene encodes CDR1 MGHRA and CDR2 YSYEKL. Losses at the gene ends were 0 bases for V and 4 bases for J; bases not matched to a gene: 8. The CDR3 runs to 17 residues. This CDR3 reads CASSQDTGDRGFYGYTF. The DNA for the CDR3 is TGCGCCAGCAGCCAAGATACTGGGGACAGGGGATTCTATGGCTACACCTTC.

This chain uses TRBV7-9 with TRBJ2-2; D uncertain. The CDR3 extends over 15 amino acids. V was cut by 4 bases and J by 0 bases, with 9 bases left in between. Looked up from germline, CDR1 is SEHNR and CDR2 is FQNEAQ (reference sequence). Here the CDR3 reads CASSSPGPNTGELFF. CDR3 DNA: TGTGCCAGCAGCTCCCCGGGCCCGAACACCGGGGAGCTGTTTTTT.

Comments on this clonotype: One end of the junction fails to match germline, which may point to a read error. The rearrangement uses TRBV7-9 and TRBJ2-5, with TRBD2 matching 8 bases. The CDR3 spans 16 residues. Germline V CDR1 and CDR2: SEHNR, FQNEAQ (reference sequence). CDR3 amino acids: CASSQDDGGGRGTQYF. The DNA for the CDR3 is TGCGCCAGCAGCCAAGATGACGGGGGGGGCCGCGGGACCCAGTACTTC.

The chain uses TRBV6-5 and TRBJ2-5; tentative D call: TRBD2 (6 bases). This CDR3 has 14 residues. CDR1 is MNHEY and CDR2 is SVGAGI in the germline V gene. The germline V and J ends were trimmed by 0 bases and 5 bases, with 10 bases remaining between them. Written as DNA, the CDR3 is TGTGCCAGCAGTTACTCCGGGGGAAAGGAGACCCAGTACTTC. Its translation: CASSYSGGKETQYF.

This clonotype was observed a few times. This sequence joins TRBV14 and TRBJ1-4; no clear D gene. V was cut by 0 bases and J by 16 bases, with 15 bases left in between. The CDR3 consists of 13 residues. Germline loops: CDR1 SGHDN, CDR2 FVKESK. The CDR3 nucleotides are TGTGCCAGCAGCCAAGATTGGGCGGGGAATCGGTTTTTT. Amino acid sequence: CASSQDWAGNRFF. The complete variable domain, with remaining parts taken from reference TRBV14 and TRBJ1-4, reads EAGVTQFPSHSVIEKGQTVTLRCDPISGHDNLYWYRRVMGKEIKFLLHFVKESKQDESGMPNNRFLAERTGGTYSTLKVQPAELEDSGVYFCASSQDWAGNRFFGSGTQLSVL.

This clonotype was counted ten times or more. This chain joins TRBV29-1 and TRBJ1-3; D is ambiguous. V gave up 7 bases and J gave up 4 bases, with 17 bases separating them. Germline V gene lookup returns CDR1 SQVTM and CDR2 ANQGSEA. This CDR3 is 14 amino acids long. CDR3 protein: CSAQFRGNGNTIYF. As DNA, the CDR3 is TGCAGCGCACAATTTCGAGGGAACGGAAACACCATATATTTT.

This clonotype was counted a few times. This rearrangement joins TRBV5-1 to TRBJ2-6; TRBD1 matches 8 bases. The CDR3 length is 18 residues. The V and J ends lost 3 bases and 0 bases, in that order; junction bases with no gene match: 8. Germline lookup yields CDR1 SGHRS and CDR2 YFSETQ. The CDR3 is CASSSLGQGLSGANVLTF. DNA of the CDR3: TGCGCCAGCAGCTCTCTAGGACAGGGTCTCTCTGGGGCCAACGTCCTGACTTTC.

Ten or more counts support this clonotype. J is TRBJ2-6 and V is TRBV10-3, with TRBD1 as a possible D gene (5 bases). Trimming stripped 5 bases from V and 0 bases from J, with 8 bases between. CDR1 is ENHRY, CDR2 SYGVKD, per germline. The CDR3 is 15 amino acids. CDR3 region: CAISTGVSGANVLTF. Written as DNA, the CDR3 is TGTGCCATCAGTACAGGAGTCTCTGGGGCCAACGTCCTGACTTTC.

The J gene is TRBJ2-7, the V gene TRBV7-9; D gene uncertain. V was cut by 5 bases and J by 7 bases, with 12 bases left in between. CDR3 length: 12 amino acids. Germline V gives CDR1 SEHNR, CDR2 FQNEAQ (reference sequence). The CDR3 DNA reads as TGTGCCAGCAGCCCCCACCCGGTGGAGCAGTACTTC. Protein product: CASSPHPVEQYF.

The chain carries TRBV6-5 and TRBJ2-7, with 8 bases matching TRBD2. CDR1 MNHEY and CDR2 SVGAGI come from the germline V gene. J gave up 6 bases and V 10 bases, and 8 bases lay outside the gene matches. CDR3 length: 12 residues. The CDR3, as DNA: TGTGCCACCACGGGAGGGGCTGCCGAGCAGTACTTC. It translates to CATTGGAAEQYF.

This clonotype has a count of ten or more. The CDR3 sequence is CATSDTAGSRTGAQYF. CDR3 bases: TGTGCCACCAGTGATACGGCGGGCAGCCGAACTGGAGCCCAGTACTTC. V and J are TRBV24-1 and TRBJ2-5; D might be TRBD2 (5 bases). The CDR3 is made up of 16 amino acids. The germline gives CDR1 KGHDR, CDR2 SFDVKD. The V gene lost 3 bases and the J gene lost 9 bases, with 22 bases spanning the gap.

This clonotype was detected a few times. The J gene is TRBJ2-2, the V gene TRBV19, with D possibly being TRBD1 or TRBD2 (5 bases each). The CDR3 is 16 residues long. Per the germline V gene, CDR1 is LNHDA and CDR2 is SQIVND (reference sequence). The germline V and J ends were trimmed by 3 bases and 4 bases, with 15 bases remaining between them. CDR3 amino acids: CASSMRGRAITGELFF. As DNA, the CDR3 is TGTGCCAGTAGTATGAGGGGACGCGCCATCACCGGGGAGCTGTTTTTT. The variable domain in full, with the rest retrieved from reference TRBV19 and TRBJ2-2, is DGGITQSPKYLFRKEGQNVTLSCEQNLNHDAMYWYRQDPGQGLRLIYYSQIVNDFQKGDIAEGYSVSREKKESFPLTVTSAQKNPTAFYLCASSMRGRAITGELFFGEGSRLTVL.

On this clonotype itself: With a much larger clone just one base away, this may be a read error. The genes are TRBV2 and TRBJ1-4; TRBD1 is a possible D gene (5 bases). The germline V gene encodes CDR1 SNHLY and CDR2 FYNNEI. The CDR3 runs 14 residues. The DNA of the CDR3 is TGTGTCAGCAGTAGACGGGGCGGCGAGGAAAAACTGTTTTTT. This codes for CVSSRRGGEEKLFF.

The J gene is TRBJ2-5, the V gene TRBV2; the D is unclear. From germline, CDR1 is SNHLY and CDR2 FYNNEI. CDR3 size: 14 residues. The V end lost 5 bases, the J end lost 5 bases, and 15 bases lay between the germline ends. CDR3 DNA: TGTGCCAGCAGTTGGAAAGGTCCGATCGAGACCCAGTACTTC. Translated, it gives CASSWKGPIETQYF.

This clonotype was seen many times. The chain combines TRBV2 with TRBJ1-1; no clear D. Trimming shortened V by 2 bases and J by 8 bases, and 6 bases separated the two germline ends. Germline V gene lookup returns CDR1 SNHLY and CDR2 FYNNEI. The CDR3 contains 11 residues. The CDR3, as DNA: TGTGCCAGCAGTGAACTAGAAGAAGCTTTCTTT. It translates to CASSELEEAFF. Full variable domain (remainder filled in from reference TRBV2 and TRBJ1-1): EPEVTQTPSHQVTQMGQEVILRCVPISNHLYFYWYRQILGQKVEFLVSFYNNEISEKSEIFDDQFSVERPDGSNFTLKIRSTKLEDSAMYFCASSELEEAFFGQGTRLTVV.

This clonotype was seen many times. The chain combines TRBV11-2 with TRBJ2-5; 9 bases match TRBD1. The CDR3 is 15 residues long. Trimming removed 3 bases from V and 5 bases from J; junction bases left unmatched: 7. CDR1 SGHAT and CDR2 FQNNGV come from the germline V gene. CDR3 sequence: CASSFTTGGGETQYF. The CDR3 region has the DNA TGTGCCAGCAGCTTCACGACAGGGGGAGGCGAGACCCAGTACTTC. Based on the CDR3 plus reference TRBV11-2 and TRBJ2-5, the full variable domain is EAGVAQSPRYKIIEKRQSVAFWCNPISGHATLYWYQQILGQGPKLLIQFQNNGVVDDSQLPKDRFSAERLKGVDSTLKIQPAKLEDSAVYLCASSFTTGGGETQYFGPGTRLLVL.

CDR3 loop: CAINPGLDETQYF. CDR3 nucleotide sequence: TGTGCCATCAACCCGGGACTAGACGAGACCCAGTACTTC. The chain uses TRBV10-3 and TRBJ2-5, with TRBD2 identical over 8 bases. Trimming took 7 bases from V and 5 from J; bases not matched to a gene: 6. Germline CDR1 ENHRY, CDR2 SYGVKD. The CDR3 contains 13 residues.

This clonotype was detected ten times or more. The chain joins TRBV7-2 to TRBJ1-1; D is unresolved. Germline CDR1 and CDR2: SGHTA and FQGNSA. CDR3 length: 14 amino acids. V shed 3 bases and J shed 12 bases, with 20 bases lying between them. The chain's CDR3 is CASSFEDIAVSTFF. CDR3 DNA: TGTGCCAGCAGCTTCGAAGACATCGCCGTTTCGACTTTCTTT.

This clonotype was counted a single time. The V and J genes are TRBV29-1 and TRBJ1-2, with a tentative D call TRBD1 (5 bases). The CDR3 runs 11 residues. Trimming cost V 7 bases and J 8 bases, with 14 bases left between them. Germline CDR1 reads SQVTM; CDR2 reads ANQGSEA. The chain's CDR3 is CSANRGPGYTF. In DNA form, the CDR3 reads TGCAGCGCAAATAGGGGTCCGGGCTACACCTTC.

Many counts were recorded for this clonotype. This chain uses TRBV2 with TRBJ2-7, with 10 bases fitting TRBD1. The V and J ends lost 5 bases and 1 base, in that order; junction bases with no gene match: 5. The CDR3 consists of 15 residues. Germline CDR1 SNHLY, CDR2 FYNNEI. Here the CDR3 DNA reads TGTGCCAGCAGTCCAGGGACAGGGGTATCCTACGAGCAGTACTTC. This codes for CASSPGTGVSYEQYF. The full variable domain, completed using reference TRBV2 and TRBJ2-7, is EPEVTQTPSHQVTQMGQEVILRCVPISNHLYFYWYRQILGQKVEFLVSFYNNEISEKSEIFDDQFSVERPDGSNFTLKIRSTKLEDSAMYFCASSPGTGVSYEQYFGPGTRLTVT.